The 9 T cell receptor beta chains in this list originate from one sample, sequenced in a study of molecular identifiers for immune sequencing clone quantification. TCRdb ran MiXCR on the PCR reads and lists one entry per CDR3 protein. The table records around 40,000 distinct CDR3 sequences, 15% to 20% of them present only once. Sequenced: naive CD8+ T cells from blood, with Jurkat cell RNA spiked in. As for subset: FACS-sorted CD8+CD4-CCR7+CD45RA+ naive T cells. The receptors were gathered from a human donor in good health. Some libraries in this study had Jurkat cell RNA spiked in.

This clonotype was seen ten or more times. The CDR3 protein is CSARTSGPYPETQYF. CDR3 sequence (DNA): TGCAGTGCCCGGACTAGCGGCCCCTATCCGGAGACCCAGTACTTC. The chain uses TRBV20-1 and TRBJ2-5; 10 nucleotides match TRBD2. The junction had 12 bases not matched to a gene; V was cut back by 6 bases and J by 5 bases. Germline CDR1 is DFQATT and CDR2 is SNEGSKA (reference sequence). The CDR3 has 15 residues.

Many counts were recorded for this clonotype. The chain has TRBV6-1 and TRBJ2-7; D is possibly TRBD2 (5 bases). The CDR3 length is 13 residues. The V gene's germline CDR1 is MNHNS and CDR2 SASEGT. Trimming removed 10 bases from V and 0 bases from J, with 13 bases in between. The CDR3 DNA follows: TGTGCCATTCGGACCGAGGGCTCCTACGAGCAGTACTTC. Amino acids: CAIRTEGSYEQYF.

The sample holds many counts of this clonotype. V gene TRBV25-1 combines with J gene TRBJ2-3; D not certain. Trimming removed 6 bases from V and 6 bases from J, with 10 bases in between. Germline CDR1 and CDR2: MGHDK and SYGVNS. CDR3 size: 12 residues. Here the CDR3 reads CASRPHADTQYF. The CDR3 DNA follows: TGTGCCAGCAGGCCACATGCCGATACGCAGTATTTT.

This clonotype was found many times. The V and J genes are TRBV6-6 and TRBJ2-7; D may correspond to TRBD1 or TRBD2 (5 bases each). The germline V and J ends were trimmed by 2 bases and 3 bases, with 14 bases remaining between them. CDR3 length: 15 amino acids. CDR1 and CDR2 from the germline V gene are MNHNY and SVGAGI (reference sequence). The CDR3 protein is CASSYGTNYGYEQYF. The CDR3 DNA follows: TGTGCCAGCAGTTACGGGACCAACTATGGCTACGAGCAGTACTTC.

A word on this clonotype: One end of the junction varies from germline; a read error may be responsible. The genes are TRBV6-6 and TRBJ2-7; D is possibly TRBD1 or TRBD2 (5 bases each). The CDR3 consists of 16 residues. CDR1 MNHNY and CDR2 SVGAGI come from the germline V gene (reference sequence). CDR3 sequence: CTSSHPQEDGGYEQYF. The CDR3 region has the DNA TGTACCAGCAGTCACCCTCAGGAGGATGGGGGCTACGAGCAGTACTTC.

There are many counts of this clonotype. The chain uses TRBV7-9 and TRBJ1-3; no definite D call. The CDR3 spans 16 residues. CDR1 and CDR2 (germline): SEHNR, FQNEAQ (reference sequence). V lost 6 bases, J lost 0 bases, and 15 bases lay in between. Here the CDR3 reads CASRPSAARSGNTIYF. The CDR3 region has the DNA TGTGCCAGCAGACCGTCGGCCGCCCGCTCTGGAAACACCATATATTTT.

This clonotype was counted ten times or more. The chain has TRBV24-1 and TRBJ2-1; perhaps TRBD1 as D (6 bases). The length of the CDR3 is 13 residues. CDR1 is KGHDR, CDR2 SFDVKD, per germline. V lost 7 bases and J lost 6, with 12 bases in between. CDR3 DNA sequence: TGTGCCACCAGCCTAGACAGGTTCAATGAGCAGTTCTTC. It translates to CATSLDRFNEQFF.

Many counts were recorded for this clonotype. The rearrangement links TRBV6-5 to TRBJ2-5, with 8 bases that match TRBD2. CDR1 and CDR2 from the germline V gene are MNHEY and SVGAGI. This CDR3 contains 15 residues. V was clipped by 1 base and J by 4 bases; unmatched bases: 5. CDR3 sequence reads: CASSYWAGGGETQYF. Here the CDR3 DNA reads TGTGCCAGCAGTTACTGGGCGGGAGGTGGAGAGACCCAGTACTTC.

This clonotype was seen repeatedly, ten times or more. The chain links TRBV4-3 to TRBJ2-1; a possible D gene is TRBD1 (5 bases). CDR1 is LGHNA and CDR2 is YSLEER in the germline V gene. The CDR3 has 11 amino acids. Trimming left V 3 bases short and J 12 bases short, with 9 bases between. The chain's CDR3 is CASSHQGLQFF. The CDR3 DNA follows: TGCGCCAGCAGCCATCAGGGCTTGCAGTTCTTC.